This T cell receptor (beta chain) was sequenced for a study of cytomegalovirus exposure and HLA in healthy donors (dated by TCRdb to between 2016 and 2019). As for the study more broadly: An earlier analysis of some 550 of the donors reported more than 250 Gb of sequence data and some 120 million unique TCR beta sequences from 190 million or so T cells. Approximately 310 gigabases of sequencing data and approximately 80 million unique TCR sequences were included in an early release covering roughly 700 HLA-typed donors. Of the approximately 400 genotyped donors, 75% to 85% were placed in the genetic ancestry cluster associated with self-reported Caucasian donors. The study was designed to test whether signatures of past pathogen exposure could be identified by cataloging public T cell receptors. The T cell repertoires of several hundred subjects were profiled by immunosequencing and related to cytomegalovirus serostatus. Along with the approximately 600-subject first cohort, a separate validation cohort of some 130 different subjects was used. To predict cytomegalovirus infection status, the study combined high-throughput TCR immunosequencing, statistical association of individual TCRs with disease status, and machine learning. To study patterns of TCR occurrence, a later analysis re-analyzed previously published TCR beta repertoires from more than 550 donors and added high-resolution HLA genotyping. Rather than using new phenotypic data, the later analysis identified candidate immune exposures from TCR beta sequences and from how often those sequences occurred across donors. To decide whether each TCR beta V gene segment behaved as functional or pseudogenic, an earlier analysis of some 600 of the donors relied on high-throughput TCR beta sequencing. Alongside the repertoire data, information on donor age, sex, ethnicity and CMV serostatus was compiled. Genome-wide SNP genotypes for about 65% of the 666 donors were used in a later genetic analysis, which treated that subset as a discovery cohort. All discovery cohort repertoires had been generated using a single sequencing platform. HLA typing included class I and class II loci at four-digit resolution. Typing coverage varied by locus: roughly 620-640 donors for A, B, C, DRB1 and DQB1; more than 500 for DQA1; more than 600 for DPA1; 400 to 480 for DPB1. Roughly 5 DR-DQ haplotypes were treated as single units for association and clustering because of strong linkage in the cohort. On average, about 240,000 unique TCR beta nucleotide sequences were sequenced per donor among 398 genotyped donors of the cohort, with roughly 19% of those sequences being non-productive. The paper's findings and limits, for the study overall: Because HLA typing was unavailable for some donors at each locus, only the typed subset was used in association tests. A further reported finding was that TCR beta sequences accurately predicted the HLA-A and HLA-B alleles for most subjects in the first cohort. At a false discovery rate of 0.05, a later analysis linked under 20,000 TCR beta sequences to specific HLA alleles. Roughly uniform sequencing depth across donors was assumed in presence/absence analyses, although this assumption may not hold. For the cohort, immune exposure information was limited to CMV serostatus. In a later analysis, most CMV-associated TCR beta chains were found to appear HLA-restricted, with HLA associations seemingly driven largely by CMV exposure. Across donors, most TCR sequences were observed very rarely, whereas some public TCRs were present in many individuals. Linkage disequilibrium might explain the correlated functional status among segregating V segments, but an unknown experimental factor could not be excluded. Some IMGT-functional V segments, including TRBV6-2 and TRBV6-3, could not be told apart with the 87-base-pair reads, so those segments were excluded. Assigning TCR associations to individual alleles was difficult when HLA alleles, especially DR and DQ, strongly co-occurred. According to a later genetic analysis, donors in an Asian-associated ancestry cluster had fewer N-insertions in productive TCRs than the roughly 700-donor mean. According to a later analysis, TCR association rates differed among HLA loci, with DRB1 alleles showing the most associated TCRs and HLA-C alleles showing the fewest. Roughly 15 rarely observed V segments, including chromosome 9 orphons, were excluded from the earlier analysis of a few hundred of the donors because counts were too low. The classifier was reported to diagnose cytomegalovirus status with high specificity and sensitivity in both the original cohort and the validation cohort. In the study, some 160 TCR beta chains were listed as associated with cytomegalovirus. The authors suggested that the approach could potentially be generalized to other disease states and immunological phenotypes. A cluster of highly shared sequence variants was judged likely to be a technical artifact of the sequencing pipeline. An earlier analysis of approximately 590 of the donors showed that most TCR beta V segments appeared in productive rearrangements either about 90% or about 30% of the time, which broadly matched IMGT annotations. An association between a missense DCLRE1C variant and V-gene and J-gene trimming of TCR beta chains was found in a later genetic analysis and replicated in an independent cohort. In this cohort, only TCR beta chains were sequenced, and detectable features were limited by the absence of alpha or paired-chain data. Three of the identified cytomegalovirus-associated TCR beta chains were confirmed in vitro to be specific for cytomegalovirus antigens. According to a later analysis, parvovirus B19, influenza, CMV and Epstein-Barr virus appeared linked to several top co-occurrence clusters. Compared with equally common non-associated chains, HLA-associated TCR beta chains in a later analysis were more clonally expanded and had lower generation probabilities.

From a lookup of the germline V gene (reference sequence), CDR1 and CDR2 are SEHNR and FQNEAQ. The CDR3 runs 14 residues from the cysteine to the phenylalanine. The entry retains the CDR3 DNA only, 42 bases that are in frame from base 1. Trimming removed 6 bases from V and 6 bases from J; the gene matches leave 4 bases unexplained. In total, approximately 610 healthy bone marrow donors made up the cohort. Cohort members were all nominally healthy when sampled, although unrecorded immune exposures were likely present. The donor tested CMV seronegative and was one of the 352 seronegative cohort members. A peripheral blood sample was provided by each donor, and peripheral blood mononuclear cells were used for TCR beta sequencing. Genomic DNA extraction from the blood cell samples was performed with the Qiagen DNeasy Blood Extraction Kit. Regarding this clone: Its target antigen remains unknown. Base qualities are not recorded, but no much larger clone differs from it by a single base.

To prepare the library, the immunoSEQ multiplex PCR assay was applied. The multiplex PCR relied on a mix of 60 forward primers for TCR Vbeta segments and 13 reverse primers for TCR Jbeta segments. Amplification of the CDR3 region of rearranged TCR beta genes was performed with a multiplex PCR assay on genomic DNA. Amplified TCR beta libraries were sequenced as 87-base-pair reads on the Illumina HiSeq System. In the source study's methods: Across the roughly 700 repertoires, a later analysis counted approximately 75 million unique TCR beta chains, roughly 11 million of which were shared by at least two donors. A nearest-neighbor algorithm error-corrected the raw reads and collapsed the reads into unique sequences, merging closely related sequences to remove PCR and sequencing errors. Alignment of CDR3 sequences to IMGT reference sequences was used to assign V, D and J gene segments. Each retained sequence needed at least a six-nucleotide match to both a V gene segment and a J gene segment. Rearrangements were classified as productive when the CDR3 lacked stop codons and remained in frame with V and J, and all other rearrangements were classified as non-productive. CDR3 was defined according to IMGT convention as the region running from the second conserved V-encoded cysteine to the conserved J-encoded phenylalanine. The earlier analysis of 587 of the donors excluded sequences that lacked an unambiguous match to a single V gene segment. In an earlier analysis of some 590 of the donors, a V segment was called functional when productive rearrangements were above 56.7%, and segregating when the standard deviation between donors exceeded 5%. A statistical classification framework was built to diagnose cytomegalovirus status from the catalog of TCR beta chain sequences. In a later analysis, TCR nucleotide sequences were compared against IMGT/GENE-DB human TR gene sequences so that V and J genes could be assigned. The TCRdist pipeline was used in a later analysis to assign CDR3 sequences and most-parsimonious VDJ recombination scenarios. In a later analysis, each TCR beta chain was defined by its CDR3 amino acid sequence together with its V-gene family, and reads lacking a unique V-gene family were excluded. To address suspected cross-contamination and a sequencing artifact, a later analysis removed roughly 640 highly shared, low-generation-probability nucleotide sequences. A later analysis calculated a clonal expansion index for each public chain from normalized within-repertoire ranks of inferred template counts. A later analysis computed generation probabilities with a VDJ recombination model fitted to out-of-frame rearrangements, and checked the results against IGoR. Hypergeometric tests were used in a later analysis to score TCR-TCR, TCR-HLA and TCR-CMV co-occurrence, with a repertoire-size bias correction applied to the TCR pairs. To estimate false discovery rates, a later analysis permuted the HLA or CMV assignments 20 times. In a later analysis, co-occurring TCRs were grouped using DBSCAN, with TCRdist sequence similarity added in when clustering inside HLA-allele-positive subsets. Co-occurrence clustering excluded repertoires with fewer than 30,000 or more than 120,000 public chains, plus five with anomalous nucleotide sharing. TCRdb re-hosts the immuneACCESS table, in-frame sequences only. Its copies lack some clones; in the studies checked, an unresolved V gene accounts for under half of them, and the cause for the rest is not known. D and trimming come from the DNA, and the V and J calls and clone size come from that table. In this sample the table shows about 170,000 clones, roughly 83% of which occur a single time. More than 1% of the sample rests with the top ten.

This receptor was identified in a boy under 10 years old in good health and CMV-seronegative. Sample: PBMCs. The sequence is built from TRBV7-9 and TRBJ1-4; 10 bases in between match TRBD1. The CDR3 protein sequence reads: CASSWTGGHEKLFF. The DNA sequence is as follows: TGTGCCAGCAGTTGGACAGGGGGGCATGAAAAACTGTTTTTT. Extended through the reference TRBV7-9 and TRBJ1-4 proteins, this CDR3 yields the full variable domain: DTGVSQNPRHKITKRGQNVTFRCDPISEHNRLYWYRQTLGQGPEFLTYFQNEAQLEKSRLLSDRFSAERPKGSFSTLEIQRTEQGDSAMYLCASSWTGGHEKLFFGSGTQLSVL.